Listed here are 9 T cell receptor beta chains from one sample, sequenced in a study of blood T cell repertoires in COVID-19. TCRdb's copy holds only in-frame clones and misses some; the assay was immunoSEQ multiplex PCR. The sample lists 220,000 or so clones; over 80% were seen once. The specimen sequenced was PBMCs or T cells enriched from blood (not recorded which). These receptors came from a man between 50 and 59 years old who had been exposed to COVID-19.

In this sample, this clone turned up a few times. This sequence joins TRBV7-9 and TRBJ1-5, with 7 bases matching TRBD1. The CDR3 contains 17 residues. Germline-derived CDR1 and CDR2 are SEHNR and FQNEAQ (reference sequence). Losses at the gene ends were 1 base for V and 2 bases for J; bases not matched to a gene: 8. CDR3: CASSLGQGGIRNQPQHF. CDR3 sequence (DNA): TGTGCCAGCAGCTTAGGACAGGGAGGTATTCGCAATCAGCCCCAGCATTTT. The full variable domain, rest sourced from reference TRBV7-9 and TRBJ1-5, is DTGVSQNPRHKITKRGQNVTFRCDPISEHNRLYWYRQTLGQGPEFLTYFQNEAQLEKSRLLSDRFSAERPKGSFSTLEIQRTEQGDSAMYLCASSLGQGGIRNQPQHFGDGTRLSIL.

This chain connects TRBV5-1 to TRBJ1-1; tentatively, D is TRBD1 (6 bases). The CDR3 contains 15 residues. V dropped 4 bases and J dropped 6 bases, with 19 bases sitting between them. Per the germline V gene, CDR1 is SGHRS and CDR2 is YFSETQ. The CDR3 bases are TGCGCCAGCAGCAGTCAAGGGGGGGCCGACCCTGAAGCTTTCTTT. This codes for CASSSQGGADPEAFF.

In this sample, this clone turned up once. This chain uses TRBV27 with TRBJ2-4; tentatively, D is TRBD2 (5 bases). The CDR3 totals 17 residues. Trimming took 0 bases from V and 0 from J, leaving 12 bases between them. Germline CDR1 and CDR2: MNHEY and SMNVEV (reference sequence). The DNA for the CDR3 is TGTGCCAGCAGTTTATCTTGGACGGACTTAGCCAAAAACATTCAGTACTTC. It is translated as CASSLSWTDLAKNIQYF.

This clone was picked up a small number of times. V is TRBV9 and J is TRBJ2-1, with D perhaps matching TRBD2 (6 bases). The CDR3 runs to 13 residues. With 6 bases removed from V and 8 bases from J, the gap between germline ends came to 15 bases. Per germline, CDR1 SGDLS and CDR2 YYNGEE. CDR3 protein: CASNVGGSHEQFF. CDR3 nucleotide sequence: TGTGCCAGCAATGTCGGAGGGAGTCATGAGCAGTTCTTC. The variable domain in full, with the rest retrieved from reference TRBV9 and TRBJ2-1, is DSGVTQTPKHLITATGQRVTLRCSPRSGDLSVYWYQQSLDQGLQFLIQYYNGEERAKGNILERFSAQQFPDLHSELNLSSLELGDSALYFCASNVGGSHEQFFGPGTRLTVL.

The V call is TRBV15, the J call TRBJ2-7; 7 nucleotides agree with TRBD1. The germline CDR1 and CDR2 sequences are LNHNV and YYDKDF (reference sequence). Germline trimming cut 5 bases from V and 5 bases from J; bases unmatched to any gene: 9. The CDR3 contains 14 residues. This CDR3 is CATSGHRGTNEQYF. CDR3 in DNA: TGTGCCACCAGCGGACACAGGGGTACTAACGAGCAGTACTTC.

The V gene is TRBV10-3, the J gene TRBJ2-2; D is uncertain. Germline lookup yields CDR1 ENHRY and CDR2 SYGVKD. The CDR3 covers 14 residues. V dropped 4 bases and J dropped 5 bases, with 11 bases sitting between them. The CDR3 sequence is CAISGVSKTGELFF. The CDR3 DNA sequence: TGTGCCATCAGTGGGGTTAGCAAAACCGGGGAGCTGTTTTTT.

This chain links TRBV7-9 with TRBJ1-2; D not certain. Germline V CDR1 and CDR2: SEHNR, FQNEAQ (reference sequence). The CDR3 extends over 14 amino acids. V gave up 3 bases and J gave up 3 bases, with 11 bases separating them. CDR3 in amino acids: CASSFTPSDYGYTF. The CDR3 region has the DNA TGTGCCAGCAGCTTTACCCCCTCAGACTATGGCTACACCTTC.

A single count supports this clone. This sequence joins TRBV18 and TRBJ2-2; maybe TRBD2 (6 bases). Germline V CDR1 and CDR2: KGHSH, LQKENI. V lost 3 bases and J lost 5, with 10 bases in between. The CDR3 contains 14 residues. CDR3 in DNA: TGTGCCAGCTCACCGCCGGGGGTAACCGGGGAGCTGTTTTTT. Translated: CASSPPGVTGELFF.

The chain employs TRBV28 and TRBJ1-5; D remains ambiguous. The germline V gene has CDR1 MDHEN and CDR2 SYDVKM. CDR3 length: 14 residues. Trimming cost V 2 bases and J 7 bases, with 12 bases left between them. In DNA form, the CDR3 reads TGTGCCAGCAGTTTACGTATCAGGCTACAGCCCCAGCATTTT. Translation: CASSLRIRLQPQHF.